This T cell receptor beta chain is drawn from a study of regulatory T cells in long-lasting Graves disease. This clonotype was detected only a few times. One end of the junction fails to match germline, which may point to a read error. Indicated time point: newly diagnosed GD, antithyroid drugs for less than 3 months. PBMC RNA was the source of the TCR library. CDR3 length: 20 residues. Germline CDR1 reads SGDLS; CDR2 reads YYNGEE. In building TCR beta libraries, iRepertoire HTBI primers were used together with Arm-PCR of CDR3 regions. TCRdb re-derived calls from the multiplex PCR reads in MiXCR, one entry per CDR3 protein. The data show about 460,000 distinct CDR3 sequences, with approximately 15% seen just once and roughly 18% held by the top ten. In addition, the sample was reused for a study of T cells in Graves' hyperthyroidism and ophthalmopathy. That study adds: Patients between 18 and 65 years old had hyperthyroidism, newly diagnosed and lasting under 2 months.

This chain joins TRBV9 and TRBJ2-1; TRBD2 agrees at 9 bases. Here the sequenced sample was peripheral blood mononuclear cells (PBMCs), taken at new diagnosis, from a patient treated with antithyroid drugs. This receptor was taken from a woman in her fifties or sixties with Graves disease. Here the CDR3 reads CASGVGGSYGGGRAYNEQFF. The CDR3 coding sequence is TGTGCCAGCGGCGTAGGCGGATCCTACGGTGGCGGGAGGGCCTACAATGAGCAGTTCTTC.